These T cell receptor beta chains were read from a single sample in a study of T cell responses to AZD1222 COVID-19 vaccine. Using immunoSEQ multiplex PCR, the repertoire was profiled, and TCRdb retains in-frame clones only, with some absent. The data hold 110,000 to 150,000 clones, with just under 95% observed a single time. Sequenced here: peripheral blood, sampled after recovery from COVID-19. Receptor source: an adult who had recovered from COVID-19. The conserved cysteine and the conserved F or W are not part of the CDR3 here. The order of the fields is CDR3 protein, CDR3 length, V gene.

CDR3 protein: ASSALAGGARETQY
CDR3 length: 14
V gene: TRBV6-1

CDR3 protein: ASSVAPGHFSGNTIY
CDR3 length: 15
V gene: TRBV9

CDR3 protein: ASSQDMNRGGYT
CDR3 length: 12
V gene: TRBV4-1

CDR3 protein: ASSFNRGVTDGYT
CDR3 length: 13
V gene: TRBV3-1/TRBV3-2

CDR3 protein: ASSLRGINSGNTIY
CDR3 length: 14
V gene: TRBV7-9

CDR3 protein: ASSLGTSGRSDTQY
CDR3 length: 14
V gene: TRBV5-1

CDR3 protein: ASSLWGRGILTEAF
CDR3 length: 14
V gene: TRBV28

CDR3 protein: ASSQVRSLLFDEQF
CDR3 length: 14
V gene: TRBV14

CDR3 protein: ASSLWADTEAF
CDR3 length: 11
V gene: TRBV11-3

CDR3 protein: ASAPHRTFGGEQF
CDR3 length: 13
V gene: TRBV12-5

CDR3 protein: ASTRRGLAAYEQY
CDR3 length: 13
V gene: TRBV28

CDR3 protein: AISQTALNYGYT
CDR3 length: 12
V gene: TRBV10-3

CDR3 protein: ASSFSLAGVYEQY
CDR3 length: 13
V gene: TRBV27

CDR3 protein: ASSRAGKGAGELF
CDR3 length: 13
V gene: TRBV5-4

CDR3 protein: ASSQGQVNTGELF
CDR3 length: 13
V gene: TRBV4-1

CDR3 protein: ASSFFTEGNTEAF
CDR3 length: 13
V gene: TRBV28

CDR3 protein: ASSLGLAGENTGELF
CDR3 length: 15
V gene: TRBV5-1

CDR3 protein: ASSLGGQGWSSEQY
CDR3 length: 14
V gene: TRBV28